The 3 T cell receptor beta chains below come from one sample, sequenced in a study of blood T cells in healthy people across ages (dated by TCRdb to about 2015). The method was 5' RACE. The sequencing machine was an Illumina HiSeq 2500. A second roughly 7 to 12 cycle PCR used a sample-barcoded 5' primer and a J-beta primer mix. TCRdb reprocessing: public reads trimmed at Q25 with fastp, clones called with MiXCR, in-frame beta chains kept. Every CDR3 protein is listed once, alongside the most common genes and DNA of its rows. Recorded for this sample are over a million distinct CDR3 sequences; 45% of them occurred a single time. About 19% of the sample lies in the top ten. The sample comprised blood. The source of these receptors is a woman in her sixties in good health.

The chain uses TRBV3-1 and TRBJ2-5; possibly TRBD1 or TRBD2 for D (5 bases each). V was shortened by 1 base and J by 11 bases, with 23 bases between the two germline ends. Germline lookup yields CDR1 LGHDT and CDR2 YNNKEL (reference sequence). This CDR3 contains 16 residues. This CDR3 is CASSQGPSDSTREQYF. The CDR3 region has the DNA TGTGCCAGCAGCCAAGGCCCCTCTGACAGCACTAGGGAGCAGTACTTC.

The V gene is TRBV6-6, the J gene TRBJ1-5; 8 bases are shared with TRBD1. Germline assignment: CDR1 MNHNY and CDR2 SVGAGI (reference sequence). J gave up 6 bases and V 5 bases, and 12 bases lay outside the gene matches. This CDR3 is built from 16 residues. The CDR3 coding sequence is TGTGCCAGCAGTCCCCCACAGGGGGGAGGCGGTCAGCCCCAGCATTTT. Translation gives CASSPPQGGGGQPQHF.

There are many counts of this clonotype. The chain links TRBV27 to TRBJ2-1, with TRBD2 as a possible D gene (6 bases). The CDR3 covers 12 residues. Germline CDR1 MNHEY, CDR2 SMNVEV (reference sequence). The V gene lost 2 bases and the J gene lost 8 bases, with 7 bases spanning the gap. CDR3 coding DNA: TGTGCCAGCAGTTTAAGGAGGGATGAGCAGTTCTTC. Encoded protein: CASSLRRDEQFF.